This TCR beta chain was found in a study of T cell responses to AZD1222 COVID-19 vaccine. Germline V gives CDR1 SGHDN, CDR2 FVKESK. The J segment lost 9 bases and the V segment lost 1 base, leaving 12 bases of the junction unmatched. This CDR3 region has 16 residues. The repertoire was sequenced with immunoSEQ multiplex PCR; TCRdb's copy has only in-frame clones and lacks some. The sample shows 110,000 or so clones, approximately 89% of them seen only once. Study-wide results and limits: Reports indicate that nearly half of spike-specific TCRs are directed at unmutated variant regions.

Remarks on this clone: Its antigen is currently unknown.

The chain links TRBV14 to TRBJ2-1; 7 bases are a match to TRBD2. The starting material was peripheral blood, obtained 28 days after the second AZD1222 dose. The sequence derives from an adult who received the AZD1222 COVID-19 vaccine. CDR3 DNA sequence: TGTGCCAGCAGCCAAGTGGGAGCGGGACCGCCCGGTGAGCAGTTCTTC. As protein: CASSQVGAGPPGEQFF.